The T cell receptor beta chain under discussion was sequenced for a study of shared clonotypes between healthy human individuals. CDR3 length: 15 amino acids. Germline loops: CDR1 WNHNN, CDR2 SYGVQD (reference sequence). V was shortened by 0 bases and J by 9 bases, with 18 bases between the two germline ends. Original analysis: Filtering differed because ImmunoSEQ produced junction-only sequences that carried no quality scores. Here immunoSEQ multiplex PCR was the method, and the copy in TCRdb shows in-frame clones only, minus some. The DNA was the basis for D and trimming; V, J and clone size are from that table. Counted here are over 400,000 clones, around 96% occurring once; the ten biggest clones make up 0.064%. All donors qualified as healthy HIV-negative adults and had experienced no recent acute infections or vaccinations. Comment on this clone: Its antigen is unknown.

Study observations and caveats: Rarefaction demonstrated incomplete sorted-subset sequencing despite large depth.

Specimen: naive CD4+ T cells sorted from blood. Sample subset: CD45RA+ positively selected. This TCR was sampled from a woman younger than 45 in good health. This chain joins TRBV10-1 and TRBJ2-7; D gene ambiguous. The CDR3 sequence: CASSESGVPPTVQYF. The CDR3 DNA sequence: TGCGCCAGCAGTGAGTCTGGAGTTCCACCCACTGTGCAGTACTTC.